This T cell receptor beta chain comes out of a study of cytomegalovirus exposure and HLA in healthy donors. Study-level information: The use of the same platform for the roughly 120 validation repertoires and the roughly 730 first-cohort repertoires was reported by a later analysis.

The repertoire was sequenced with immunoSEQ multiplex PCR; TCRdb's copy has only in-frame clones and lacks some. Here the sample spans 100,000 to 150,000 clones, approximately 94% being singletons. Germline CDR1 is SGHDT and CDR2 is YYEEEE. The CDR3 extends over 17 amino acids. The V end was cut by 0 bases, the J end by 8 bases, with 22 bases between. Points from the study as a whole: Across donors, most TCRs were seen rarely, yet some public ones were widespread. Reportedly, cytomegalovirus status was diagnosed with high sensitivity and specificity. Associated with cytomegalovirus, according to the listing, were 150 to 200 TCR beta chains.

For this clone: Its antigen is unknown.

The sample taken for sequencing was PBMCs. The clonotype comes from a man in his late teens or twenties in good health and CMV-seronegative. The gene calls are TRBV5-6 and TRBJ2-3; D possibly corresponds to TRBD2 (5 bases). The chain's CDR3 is CASSLEGGGGPSGTQYF. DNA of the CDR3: TGTGCCAGCAGCTTGGAAGGAGGAGGAGGCCCCTCAGGTACGCAGTATTTT. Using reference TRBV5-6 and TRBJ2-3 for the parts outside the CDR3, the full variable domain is DAGVTQSPTHLIKTRGQQVTLRCSPKSGHDTVSWYQQALGQGPQFIFQYYEEEERQRGNFPDRFSGHQFPNYSSELNVNALLLGDSALYLCASSLEGGGGPSGTQYFGPGTRLTVL.